A single sample gave rise to the 20 T cell receptor beta chains below, sequenced in a study of T cell responses to AZD1222 COVID-19 vaccine. Only in-frame clones appear in the TCRdb table, and some are missing; sequencing was by immunoSEQ multiplex PCR. The table lists nearly 110,000 clones, around 90% of them singletons. The source material was peripheral blood, sampled 28 days after the second AZD1222 dose. The receptors shown here come from an adult who received the AZD1222 COVID-19 vaccine.

This clone was counted once. The chain links TRBV3-1 (or the pseudogene TRBV3-2) to TRBJ2-2; D is unclear. V was pared by 1 base and J by 5 bases, with 8 bases between. This CDR3 is 14 amino acids long. Germline loops: CDR1 LGHDT, CDR2 YNNKEL (reference sequence). The CDR3 loop reads CASSQVGPTGELFF. The CDR3 bases are TGTGCCAGCAGCCAAGTGGGCCCGACCGGGGAGCTGTTTTTT.

This chain connects TRBV9 to TRBJ2-7; possible D gene TRBD2, 6 bases. CDR1 is SGDLS, CDR2 YYNGEE, per germline. Trimming removed 0 bases at V and 7 bases at J, with 11 bases between. This CDR3 is 13 amino acids long. The CDR3 sequence is CASSVGFAGEQYF. The CDR3, as DNA: TGTGCCAGCAGCGTAGGGTTCGCGGGGGAGCAGTACTTC.

Only a few counts were recorded for this clone. This rearrangement joins TRBV27 to TRBJ1-4, with D hard to call. The CDR3 runs 16 residues. The germline V gene encodes CDR1 MNHEY and CDR2 SMNVEV (reference sequence). V shed 6 bases and J shed 6 bases, with 20 bases lying between them. CDR3 amino acids: CASSSGRSPRYEKLFF. The DNA for the CDR3 is TGTGCCAGCAGCTCAGGCAGATCCCCGCGGTATGAAAAACTGTTTTTT. Supplemented by reference TRBV27 and TRBJ1-4, the full variable domain reads EAQVTQNPRYLITVTGKKLTVTCSQNMNHEYMSWYRQDPGLGLRQIYYSMNVEVTDKGDVPEGYKVSRKEKRNFPLILESPSPNQTSLYFCASSSGRSPRYEKLFFGSGTQLSVL.

CDR3 in amino acids: CASSLATGTGELFF. Written as DNA, the CDR3 is TGTGCCAGCAGCTTGGCGACAGGCACCGGGGAGCTGTTTTTT. This chain uses TRBV5-8 with TRBJ2-2, with a weak D call TRBD1 (6 bases). The CDR3 is 14 amino acids. V dropped 0 bases and J dropped 4 bases, with 7 bases sitting between them. Germline CDR1 SGHTS, CDR2 YDEGEE.

This sequence joins TRBV7-2 and TRBJ1-4; D unresolved. The CDR3 covers 13 residues. Trimming cost V 6 bases and J 8 bases, with 13 bases left between them. Germline V gene sequence: CDR1 SGHTA, CDR2 FQGNSA. The CDR3 spells CASRLGGVEKLFF. Written as DNA, the CDR3 is TGTGCCAGCAGGTTGGGAGGTGTGGAAAAACTGTTTTTT.

The chain joins TRBV6-6 to TRBJ2-1; possibly TRBD1 for D (5 bases). Germline loops: CDR1 MNHNY, CDR2 SVGAGI (reference sequence). With 0 bases removed from V and 6 bases from J, the gap between germline ends came to 15 bases. The CDR3 is 16 residues long. The DNA for the CDR3 is TGTGCCAGCAGTTACTCTGTGGGGCCCGGGTTCAATGAGCAGTTCTTC. It translates to CASSYSVGPGFNEQFF.

The chain uses TRBV5-4 and TRBJ1-2; D not certain. The CDR3 is 16 amino acids. V dropped 0 bases and J dropped 6 bases, with 18 bases sitting between them. Germline V CDR1 and CDR2: SGHNT, YYREEE (reference sequence). The DNA for the CDR3 is TGTGCCAGCAGCTTGGATCCGGGGTGGGGAGTCGATGGCTACACCTTC. This gives the protein CASSLDPGWGVDGYTF.

The V call is TRBV7-9, the J call TRBJ2-1, with D unclear. CDR1 is SEHNR and CDR2 is FQNEAQ in the germline V gene (reference sequence). The CDR3 extends over 12 amino acids. Trimming shortened V by 6 bases and J by 6 bases, and 9 bases separated the two germline ends. The CDR3 DNA reads as TGTGCCAGCAGTCTGTCAGTCAATGAGCAGTTCTTC. It specifies CASSLSVNEQFF.

The rearrangement joins TRBV7-2 to TRBJ2-5, with D hard to call. Germline CDR1 is SGHTA and CDR2 is FQGNSA. With 3 bases removed from V and 5 bases from J, the gap between germline ends came to 4 bases. The CDR3 runs to 11 residues. For the CDR3, the DNA is TGTGCCAGCAGCTTTACCGAGACCCAGTACTTC. Its protein is CASSFTETQYF.

The chain joins TRBV2 to TRBJ1-1; 10 bases are a match to TRBD1. V dropped 8 bases and J dropped 5; count of bases not matched to a gene: 2. CDR1 SNHLY and CDR2 FYNNEI come from the germline V gene. CDR3 length equals 12 residues. The CDR3 nucleotides are TGTGCCAGCGGGGGACAGGGGACTGAAGCTTTCTTT. Protein sequence: CASGGQGTEAFF.

The J gene is TRBJ2-5, the V gene TRBV3-1 (or the pseudogene TRBV3-2); D perhaps matches TRBD2 (6 bases). The length of the CDR3 is 15 residues. Germline V gene lookup returns CDR1 LGHDT and CDR2 YNNKEL (reference sequence). Deletions cut 3 bases from V and 5 bases from J, with 16 bases between. This chain's CDR3 is CASSHANSGRETQYF. The CDR3 region has the DNA TGTGCCAGCAGCCACGCGAATTCGGGGAGGGAGACCCAGTACTTC.

CDR3 amino acids: CASSFGGNQPQHF. The CDR3 DNA reads TGTGCCAGCAGTTTTGGGGGGAATCAGCCCCAGCATTTT. The chain is built from TRBV5-4 and TRBJ1-5; a weak D match, TRBD1 (5 bases). With 5 bases removed from V and 4 bases from J, the gap between germline ends came to 10 bases. The CDR3 runs 13 residues. Germline CDR1 is SGHNT and CDR2 is YYREEE (reference sequence).

This rearrangement joins TRBV6-6 to TRBJ1-6; 7 positions agree with TRBD1. The CDR3 is 15 amino acids. CDR1 is MNHNY and CDR2 is SVGAGI in the germline V gene (reference sequence). J gave up 4 bases and V 5 bases, and 5 bases lay outside the gene matches. The CDR3 region has the DNA TGTGCCAGCAGTACCTCGGGACAGTATAATTCACCCCTCCACTTT. The encoded protein is CASSTSGQYNSPLHF.

J is TRBJ1-1 and V is TRBV19, with TRBD1 matching over 8 bases. This CDR3 is built from 16 residues. Losses at the gene ends were 6 bases for V and 2 bases for J; bases not matched to a gene: 11. Germline-derived CDR1 and CDR2 are LNHDA and SQIVND (reference sequence). CDR3 DNA sequence: TGTGCCAGTAGGGACGGCGCAGGGGGCACAAACACTGAAGCTTTCTTT. As protein: CASRDGAGGTNTEAFF. Looking up the rest from reference TRBV19 and TRBJ1-1 gives the full variable domain: DGGITQSPKYLFRKEGQNVTLSCEQNLNHDAMYWYRQDPGQGLRLIYYSQIVNDFQKGDIAEGYSVSREKKESFPLTVTSAQKNPTAFYLCASRDGAGGTNTEAFFGQGTRLTVV.

The chain carries TRBV7-9 and TRBJ2-5, with 9 bases aligning to TRBD2. V was clipped by 5 bases and J by 5 bases; unmatched bases: 12. Germline V gene data show CDR1 as SEHNR and CDR2 as FQNEAQ (reference sequence). CDR3 length: 16 residues. The CDR3 DNA reads as TGTGCCAGCAGCCCTCGAGGTAGCGGGGGAATTGAGACCCAGTACTTC. Translating gives CASSPRGSGGIETQYF.

V is TRBV7-9 and J is TRBJ1-1; no reliable D call. Between the trimmed V and J ends, which lost 5 bases and 4 bases, there was a span of 8 bases. Per germline, CDR1 SEHNR and CDR2 FQNEAQ (reference sequence). The CDR3 spans 12 residues. CDR3 sequence (DNA): TGTGCCAGCAGCGTAATGAGCACTGAAGCTTTCTTT. This gives the protein CASSVMSTEAFF. Full variable domain (rest looked up from reference TRBV7-9 and TRBJ1-1): DTGVSQNPRHKITKRGQNVTFRCDPISEHNRLYWYRQTLGQGPEFLTYFQNEAQLEKSRLLSDRFSAERPKGSFSTLEIQRTEQGDSAMYLCASSVMSTEAFFGQGTRLTVV.

V usage is TRBV7-2 and J usage is TRBJ2-2, with TRBD1 matching 7 bases. Germline V gene sequence: CDR1 SGHTA, CDR2 FQGNSA. Germline trimming cut 4 bases from V and 2 bases from J; bases unmatched to any gene: 4. The CDR3 is made up of 15 amino acids. This CDR3 is CASSYHRGNTGELFF. The DNA of the CDR3 is TGTGCCAGCAGCTACCACAGGGGAAACACCGGGGAGCTGTTTTTT. Variable domain in full (rest from reference TRBV7-2 and TRBJ2-2): GAGVSQSPSNKVTEKGKDVELRCDPISGHTALYWYRQSLGQGLEFLIYFQGNSAPDKSGLPSDRFSAERTGGSVSTLTIQRTQQEDSAVYLCASSYHRGNTGELFFGEGSRLTVL.

This chain joins TRBV14 and TRBJ1-6, with TRBD1 as a possible D gene (5 bases). The CDR3 totals 15 residues. V lost 4 bases, J lost 6 bases, and 13 bases lay in between. Germline V gene lookup returns CDR1 SGHDN and CDR2 FVKESK. The CDR3 reads CASSRWTLPNSPLHF. CDR3 DNA: TGTGCCAGCAGCCGCTGGACACTTCCTAATTCACCCCTCCACTTT.

V usage is TRBV9 and J usage is TRBJ2-7; TRBD1 aligns across 8 bases. J gave up 6 bases and V 3 bases, and 5 bases lay outside the gene matches. In germline, CDR1 is SGDLS, CDR2 YYNGEE. This CDR3 comprises 13 residues. The CDR3 DNA is TGTGCCAGCAGCGGAACGGACAGGGCCGAGCAGTACTTC. Translating it yields CASSGTDRAEQYF.

The chain has TRBV7-9 and TRBJ2-5, with TRBD2 as a possible D gene (5 bases). Trimming pared 5 bases from V and 0 bases from J, leaving 16 bases between. The CDR3 consists of 16 residues. CDR1 and CDR2 (germline): SEHNR, FQNEAQ (reference sequence). CDR3 loop: CASSHGAGLDQETQYF. For the CDR3, the DNA is TGTGCCAGCAGCCACGGCGCGGGTCTGGACCAAGAGACCCAGTACTTC. Full variable domain (remainder filled in from reference TRBV7-9 and TRBJ2-5): DTGVSQNPRHKITKRGQNVTFRCDPISEHNRLYWYRQTLGQGPEFLTYFQNEAQLEKSRLLSDRFSAERPKGSFSTLEIQRTEQGDSAMYLCASSHGAGLDQETQYFGPGTRLLVL.